This T cell receptor beta chain was sequenced in a study of blood T cell repertoires in COVID-19. Here immunoSEQ multiplex PCR was the method, and the copy in TCRdb shows in-frame clones only, minus some. The sample shows about 59,000 clones, around 83% of them seen only once. This CDR3 comprises 17 residues. From germline, CDR1 is SGHRS and CDR2 YFSETQ. Trimming removed 0 bases from V and 2 bases from J; junction bases left unmatched: 5. The sequenced sample consisted of peripheral blood. The clonotype originates from a woman aged 80 or over with acute or convalescent COVID-19. The chain employs TRBV5-1 and TRBJ2-3; 11 nucleotides agree with TRBD2. CDR3 loop: CASSLVLAGGHTDTQYF. CDR3 coding DNA: TGCGCCAGCAGCTTGGTCCTAGCGGGGGGCCACACAGATACGCAGTATTTT.